These 10 T cell receptor beta chains were all obtained from the same sample, sequenced in a study of blood T cells in healthy people across ages. The second PCR ran roughly 6 to 11 cycles with a sample-barcoded 5' primer and J-beta primers. MiXCR, run by TCRdb on the 5' RACE reads, gives a single entry per CDR3 protein. The sample contains around 1,500,000 distinct CDR3 sequences, approximately 30% of which appear only once. Sample: blood. Receptor source: a woman in her thirties in good health.

This chain links TRBV10-3 with TRBJ2-3; TRBD2 aligns across 15 bases. The CDR3 spans 16 residues. The germline gives CDR1 ENHRY, CDR2 SYGVKD. V trimming: 5 bases; J trimming: 6 bases; junction bases outside the gene matches: 6. The CDR3 loop reads CAISPGLAGGGDTQYF. The DNA for the CDR3 is TGTGCCATCAGTCCGGGACTAGCGGGAGGCGGTGATACGCAGTATTTT.

The chain links TRBV7-3 to TRBJ2-3; 12 bases fit TRBD2. The V gene end was trimmed by 4 bases and the J gene end by 0 bases; junction bases not matched to a gene: 20. The CDR3 is made up of 22 amino acids. CDR1 SGHTA and CDR2 FQGTGA come from the germline V gene. In DNA, the CDR3 is TGTGCCAGCAGCTCTCGATCCCTCGGACTAGCGGGGTACTCCCCTAGCACAGATACGCAGTATTTT. It encodes CASSSRSLGLAGYSPSTDTQYF.

CDR3 sequence: CASSYSRDGGSYEQYF. In DNA, the CDR3 is TGTGCCAGCAGTTACTCTCGGGACGGAGGGTCCTACGAGCAGTACTTC. This chain links TRBV6-5 with TRBJ2-7, with D possibly matching TRBD2 (6 bases). Germline values: CDR1 MNHEY, CDR2 SVGAGI. Deletions cut 0 bases from V and 1 base from J, with 13 bases between. This CDR3 has 16 amino acids.

CDR3 nucleotides: TGCGCCAGCAGCGTTCGTGCAGGGTCGGCTGAAGCTTTCTTT. Translation: CASSVRAGSAEAFF. This chain joins TRBV4-1 and TRBJ1-1; possibly TRBD1 for D (5 bases). There are 14 residues in the CDR3. CDR1 is MGHRA, CDR2 YSYEKL, per germline. V was trimmed by 5 bases and J by 6 bases, leaving 16 bases between them.

The chain recombines TRBV7-2 with TRBJ2-1; unclear D gene. Trimming took 5 bases from V and 0 from J, leaving 11 bases between them. This CDR3 is 15 amino acids long. From germline, CDR1 is SGHTA and CDR2 FQGNSA. In DNA form, the CDR3 reads TGTGCCAGCAGCCCCTTGGATGGCTCCTACAATGAGCAGTTCTTC. Protein product: CASSPLDGSYNEQFF.

In this sample, this clonotype turned up a few times. CDR3 amino acids: CASSWPGQSYEQYF. The DNA for the CDR3 is TGCGCCAGCAGCTGGCCGGGACAATCCTACGAGCAGTACTTC. The chain recombines TRBV5-1 with TRBJ2-7; tentatively, D is TRBD1 (6 bases). The CDR3 spans 14 residues. Germline lookup yields CDR1 SGHRS and CDR2 YFSETQ. Trimming left V 3 bases short and J 1 base short, with 11 bases between.

There are many counts of this clonotype. V usage is TRBV12-3 or TRBV12-4 and J usage is TRBJ2-7; 7 nucleotides agree with TRBD1. V was pared by 5 bases and J by 3 bases, with 7 bases of the junction left unmatched. The CDR3 has 14 residues. CDR3 DNA sequence: TGTGCCAGCAGTAATATCGGGACAGACTACGAGCAGTACTTC. Translated: CASSNIGTDYEQYF.

This clonotype came up a few times. This chain joins TRBV14 and TRBJ2-1, with D possibly being TRBD2 (5 bases). Germline V gives CDR1 SGHDN, CDR2 FVKESK. Between the trimmed V and J ends, which lost 3 bases and 11 bases, there was a span of 11 bases. This CDR3 spans 12 amino acids. The CDR3 DNA reads TGTGCCAGCAGCCAGCTGGAGGATAAGCAGTTCTTC. It is translated as CASSQLEDKQFF. The complete variable domain, with remaining parts taken from reference TRBV14 and TRBJ2-1, reads EAGVTQFPSHSVIEKGQTVTLRCDPISGHDNLYWYRRVMGKEIKFLLHFVKESKQDESGMPNNRFLAERTGGTYSTLKVQPAELEDSGVYFCASSQLEDKQFFGPGTRLTVL.

About this clonotype itself: Just one base apart from a much larger clone, this may be a read error. The V and J genes are TRBV5-4 and TRBJ2-7; 11 bases are shared with TRBD2. The germline gives CDR1 SGHNT, CDR2 YYREEE (reference sequence). This CDR3 is built from 18 residues. DNA for the CDR3: TGTTCCAGCAGCTCCAATACCATGACTAGCGGGACCCCCTACGAGCAGTACTTC. It codes for CSSSSNTMTSGTPYEQYF.

This clonotype was seen at least ten times. V gene TRBV10-3 combines with J gene TRBJ1-2; 9 bases line up with TRBD1. The CDR3 spans 12 residues. Trimming at V came to 10 bases and at J to 3 bases, leaving 3 bases not matched to a gene. The germline gives CDR1 ENHRY, CDR2 SYGVKD. CDR3 sequence reads: CATRQGDYGYTF. In DNA, the CDR3 is TGTGCCACCCGACAGGGGGACTATGGCTACACCTTC.